This T cell receptor (beta chain) derives from a study of regulatory and conventional T cells in breast cancer (dated by TCRdb to 2014 to 2015). Comments on this clonotype: Its binding antigen is unknown. Base qualities are missing; no much larger clone stands one base away.

To prepare the library, PCR was applied. The instrument was an Illumina MiSeq. TCRdb passed the public sequencing reads through fastp at Q25 and MiXCR, retaining productive beta sequences. Identical CDR3 proteins give one entry, which carries the most common genes and DNA. The sample table lists roughly 16,000 distinct CDR3 sequences, approximately 32% of them with a count of one. The top ten constitute around 1.5% of the sample. Trimmed from V: 5 bases; trimmed from J: 7 bases; junction bases lacking a gene match: 7. Spanning cysteine to phenylalanine, the CDR3 consists of 15 amino acids. CDR3 DNA is the only sequence kept; it has 45 bases, read in frame from the first base. From the germline V gene, CDR1 is MNHEY and CDR2 is SVGAGI.

Sequenced: conventional T cells from blood. This chain is built from TRBV6-5 and TRBJ2-1; TRBD2 agrees with 11 junctional bases. This clonotype originated in a female donor in good health. The sequence in DNA is TGTGCCAGCAGTCATATAGCGGGGGGGGGGAATGAGCAGTTCTTC. Its protein product is CASSHIAGGGNEQFF.